The 30 T cell receptor beta chains given below trace back to one sample, sequenced in a study of Ad26.COV2.S vaccination and SARS-CoV-2 variants (dated by TCRdb to about 2021). The sample's treatment or condition label is to be understood as: roughly 19 received Ad26.COV2.S at low or high dose, single or two shots; roughly 5 received placebo; per-sample allocation not given. For vaccine and placebo recipients, repertoires were sequenced using samples collected on day 63 after the first injection. The library was produced with the immunoSEQ multiplex PCR assay. TCRdb holds this immuneACCESS table with in-frame rearrangements only. Some clones are missing; in checked studies, unresolved V genes explain under half, and the rest has no known cause. This sample lists fewer than 800,000 clones; 70% to 90% were detected once. Of the sample, approximately 1.5% falls within the top ten clones. The material was peripheral blood, obtained in a trial of Ad26.COV2.S vaccine versus placebo. The receptor source for this set is a person aged 18-60 years who received the Ad26.COV2.S COVID-19 vaccine or a placebo.

The chain joins TRBV5-4 to TRBJ2-2, with 7 bases matching TRBD1. The CDR3 has 15 amino acids. Germline V gene sequence: CDR1 SGHNT, CDR2 YYREEE (reference sequence). J lost 6 bases, V lost 0 bases, and 5 bases had no gene match. This CDR3 reads CASSLEGAWAGELFF. The CDR3 DNA sequence: TGTGCCAGCAGCTTGGAGGGGGCTTGGGCCGGGGAGCTGTTTTTT.

DNA of the CDR3: TGTGCCAGTAGTTTTACAAGAGGCTCCTACGAGCAGTACTTC. It translates to CASSFTRGSYEQYF. This sequence joins TRBV19 and TRBJ2-7, with D uncertain. Germline CDR1 reads LNHDA; CDR2 reads SQIVND (reference sequence). Trimming pared 5 bases from V and 0 bases from J, leaving 11 bases between. The CDR3 is made up of 14 amino acids.

V gene TRBV24-1 combines with J gene TRBJ2-2; 10 bases line up with TRBD2. Germline CDR1 and CDR2: KGHDR and SFDVKD. V lost 5 bases to trimming and J lost 5 bases; unmatched junction nucleotides: 4. The CDR3 contains 15 residues. The CDR3 nucleotides are TGTGCCACCAGTGGTAGCGGGAGGTATACCGGGGAGCTGTTTTTT. Residues: CATSGSGRYTGELFF.

The rearrangement uses TRBV5-4 and TRBJ2-3; 9 bases are shared with TRBD2. Trimming took 4 bases from V and 6 from J; bases not matched to a gene: 12. The CDR3 length is 16 residues. Per the germline V gene, CDR1 is SGHNT and CDR2 is YYREEE (reference sequence). DNA of the CDR3: TGTGCCAGCAGCAGGTTAGGTAGCGGGGGTGCCGATACGCAGTATTTT. The encoded protein is CASSRLGSGGADTQYF.

The J gene is TRBJ2-3, the V gene TRBV7-9; possibly TRBD1 for D (5 bases). Germline V gives CDR1 SEHNR, CDR2 FQNEAQ (reference sequence). The CDR3 totals 15 residues. V shed 6 bases and J shed 3 bases, with 16 bases lying between them. CDR3 residues: CASSPQGMGTDTQYF. The CDR3 DNA is TGTGCCAGCAGTCCCCAGGGTATGGGGACAGATACGCAGTATTTT. Full variable domain (missing parts from reference TRBV7-9 and TRBJ2-3): DTGVSQNPRHKITKRGQNVTFRCDPISEHNRLYWYRQTLGQGPEFLTYFQNEAQLEKSRLLSDRFSAERPKGSFSTLEIQRTEQGDSAMYLCASSPQGMGTDTQYFGPGTRLTVL.

This chain connects TRBV6-5 to TRBJ1-2, with D unresolved. V was clipped by 5 bases and J by 4 bases, with 14 bases between them. CDR1 is MNHEY and CDR2 is SVGAGI in the germline V gene. The CDR3 is 14 amino acids. The CDR3 DNA sequence: TGTGCCAGCAGTAGCCTCGCCCGAAGCTATGGCTACACCTTC. This codes for CASSSLARSYGYTF.

The chain uses TRBV7-2 and TRBJ1-6; 9 bases line up with TRBD1. J was trimmed by 7 bases and V by 0 bases; bases with no gene match: 4. The CDR3 spans 16 residues. CDR1 is SGHTA and CDR2 is FQGNSA in the germline V gene. CDR3 sequence: CASSLAGGQGNSPLHF. The CDR3 nucleotides read TGTGCCAGCAGCTTAGCGGGAGGACAGGGGAATTCACCCCTCCACTTT.

This chain connects TRBV15 to TRBJ1-3; D remains unclear. V was trimmed by 0 bases and J by 3 bases, leaving 18 bases between them. Germline V CDR1 and CDR2: LNHNV, YYDKDF (reference sequence). The CDR3 consists of 18 residues. The CDR3 loop reads CATSRDGSRGGIGNTIYF. The DNA of the CDR3 is TGTGCCACCAGCAGAGATGGCTCCCGAGGTGGGATTGGAAACACCATATATTTT.

The genes are TRBV11-2 and TRBJ2-2; 7 nucleotides align to TRBD1. Germline CDR1 is SGHAT and CDR2 is FQNNGV. The CDR3 runs to 16 residues. V shed 5 bases, J shed 1 base, and the junction held 7 bases outside the gene matches. The CDR3 DNA sequence: TGTGCCAGCAGCAACCTGACAGGGCGGAACACCGGGGAGCTGTTTTTT. Translated, it gives CASSNLTGRNTGELFF.

The chain carries TRBV5-1 and TRBJ2-1, with 10 bases lining up with TRBD2. After removal of 0 bases from V and 9 bases from J, the junction contained 9 bases not matched to a gene. CDR1 and CDR2 (germline): SGHRS, YFSETQ. This CDR3 region has 16 residues. In DNA, the CDR3 is TGCGCCAGCAGCTTGGTGTTAGCGGGGGGCTCGTTTGAGCAGTTCTTC. As protein: CASSLVLAGGSFEQFF.

V gene TRBV27 combines with J gene TRBJ1-5; D call uncertain. The length of the CDR3 is 15 residues. V was pared by 0 bases and J by 6 bases, with 12 bases between. Germline CDR1 MNHEY, CDR2 SMNVEV (reference sequence). The CDR3 DNA sequence: TGTGCCAGCAGTTTATCGTACCTACCAGGTCAGCCCCAGCATTTT. This encodes CASSLSYLPGQPQHF.

The chain is built from TRBV14 and TRBJ2-2; D is possibly TRBD2 (6 bases). The CDR3 runs 15 residues. Germline assignment: CDR1 SGHDN and CDR2 FVKESK. V dropped 1 base and J dropped 1 base, with 7 bases sitting between them. The chain's CDR3 is CASSQAGENTGELFF. Here the CDR3 DNA reads TGTGCCAGCAGCCAAGCGGGGGAGAACACCGGGGAGCTGTTTTTT.

Here the CDR3 reads CASSPSTGTRSNTEAFF. The CDR3 DNA reads TGTGCCAGCTCACCATCTACAGGGACCAGGTCGAACACTGAAGCTTTCTTT. This rearrangement joins TRBV18 to TRBJ1-1; TRBD1 might be the D (6 bases). Trimming cost V 2 bases and J 1 base, with 17 bases left between them. From germline, CDR1 is KGHSH and CDR2 LQKENI. The CDR3 runs 17 residues.

This chain links TRBV14 with TRBJ2-5; D is unclear. V dropped 1 base and J dropped 5 bases, with 5 bases sitting between them. CDR3 length: 12 residues. CDR1 is SGHDN, CDR2 FVKESK, per germline. CDR3 amino acids: CASSQGRETQYF. DNA for the CDR3: TGTGCCAGCAGCCAAGGCCGGGAGACCCAGTACTTC.

This sequence joins TRBV7-9 and TRBJ1-2; TRBD1 matches 7 bases. From germline, CDR1 is SEHNR and CDR2 FQNEAQ (reference sequence). With 4 bases clipped from V and 4 bases from J, the junction kept 12 bases outside the gene matches. The CDR3 runs to 16 residues. The CDR3 DNA sequence: TGTGCCAGCAGCTCAGGGGGGGGCCGAAGCCCCTATGGCTACACCTTC. Translation: CASSSGGGRSPYGYTF.

As regards this clone: The identical CDR3 is also encoded by other nucleotide sequences in the sample. In DNA, the CDR3 is TGTGCCAGCAGCTTGGGGGGGCTAGCGGAAGAGACCCAGTACTTC. Translation gives CASSLGGLAEETQYF. The chain links TRBV5-4 to TRBJ2-5, with D possibly being TRBD2 (7 bases). V shed 0 bases and J shed 3 bases, with 12 bases lying between them. Germline loops: CDR1 SGHNT, CDR2 YYREEE (reference sequence). The CDR3 runs to 15 residues.

The chain joins TRBV4-2 to TRBJ1-2, with D possibly TRBD1 on 5 matching bases. The CDR3 sequence is 14 residues long. Between the trimmed V and J ends, which lost 5 bases and 8 bases, there was a span of 18 bases. Per germline, CDR1 LGHNA and CDR2 YNFKEQ. For the CDR3, the DNA is TGTGCCAGCAGCTCGGGACCGTCTGCAGGAGGCTACACCTTC. Its protein is CASSSGPSAGGYTF.

This rearrangement joins TRBV12-5 to TRBJ1-2, with D perhaps TRBD1 (5 bases). This CDR3 has 15 residues. CDR1 LGHNT and CDR2 FRNRAP come from the germline V gene. Trimming took 0 bases from V and 1 from J, leaving 9 bases between them. The chain's CDR3 is CASGLVPDSNYGYTF. In DNA, the CDR3 is TGTGCTAGTGGTTTGGTACCTGACAGTAACTATGGCTACACCTTC.

The CDR3 region has the DNA TGTGCCAGCAGCCAGGTTAATGAAAAACTGTTTTTT. It codes for CASSQVNEKLFF. This chain connects TRBV3-1 (or the pseudogene TRBV3-2) to TRBJ1-4; D is unresolved. V was cut by 3 bases and J by 4 bases, with 3 bases left in between. The CDR3 is made up of 12 amino acids. Germline assignment: CDR1 LGHDT and CDR2 YNNKEL (reference sequence).

This clone has a single count. The genes are TRBV30 and TRBJ2-6; the D gene is possibly TRBD1 (6 bases). The ends were cut back, 2 bases at V and 4 bases at J, with 9 bases in the middle. Germline CDR1 and CDR2: GTSNPN and SVGIG (reference sequence). The CDR3 consists of 14 residues. The CDR3 reads CAWSHRAGANVLTF. CDR3 nucleotide sequence: TGTGCCTGGAGTCACAGGGCCGGGGCCAACGTCCTGACTTTC. Complete variable domain (other parts from reference TRBV30 and TRBJ2-6): SQTIHQWPATLVQPVGSPLSLECTVEGTSNPNLYWYRQAAGRGLQLLFYSVGIGQISSEVPQNLSASRPQDRQFILSSKKLLLSDSGFYLCAWSHRAGANVLTFGAGSRLTVL.

The gene calls are TRBV27 and TRBJ2-7, with D hard to call. This CDR3 region has 12 residues. Germline CDR1 and CDR2: MNHEY and SMNVEV (reference sequence). Deletions cut 4 bases from V and 6 bases from J, with 10 bases between. For the CDR3, the DNA is TGTGCCAGCAGTTCTGGGTCGGGCGAGCAGTACTTC. It specifies CASSSGSGEQYF.

The rearrangement links TRBV19 to TRBJ1-5, with D hard to call. The V end lost 3 bases, the J end lost 6 bases, and 6 bases lay between the germline ends. Germline CDR1 and CDR2: LNHDA and SQIVND (reference sequence). The CDR3 sequence is 12 residues long. CDR3 DNA sequence: TGTGCCAGTAGTATGGAGTCTCAGCCCCAGCATTTT. Protein: CASSMESQPQHF.

The chain links TRBV7-6 to TRBJ2-7, with a possible D match to TRBD1 (6 bases). The germline V and J ends were trimmed by 1 base and 0 bases, with 7 bases remaining between them. This CDR3 spans 14 amino acids. Germline V gene sequence: CDR1 SGHVS, CDR2 FNYEAQ. CDR3 amino acids: CASSLEQGSYEQYF. The CDR3 bases are TGTGCCAGCAGCTTAGAACAGGGCTCCTACGAGCAGTACTTC.

This chain's CDR3 is CASSSGDRANYGYTF. Here the CDR3 DNA reads TGCGCCAGCAGCTCGGGGGACAGGGCGAACTATGGCTACACCTTC. The chain carries TRBV5-1 and TRBJ1-2; the match to TRBD1 covers 9 bases. Germline CDR1 and CDR2: SGHRS and YFSETQ. CDR3 length: 15 amino acids. V shed 3 bases and J 2 bases; nucleotides not matched to a gene: 5.

The chain carries TRBV27 and TRBJ1-5; D is perhaps TRBD1 (5 bases). Looked up from germline, CDR1 is MNHEY and CDR2 is SMNVEV (reference sequence). V was pared by 0 bases and J by 6 bases, with 9 bases between. The CDR3 contains 14 residues. CDR3 DNA sequence: TGTGCCAGCAGTTTATCGACCCAGGGTCAGCCCCAGCATTTT. This encodes CASSLSTQGQPQHF.

The chain combines TRBV5-1 with TRBJ2-1; 9 positions match TRBD1. CDR3 size: 21 residues. Looked up from germline, CDR1 is SGHRS and CDR2 is YFSETQ. V shed 4 bases, J shed 4 bases, and the junction held 24 bases outside the gene matches. The CDR3 spells CASSPDPTGGDRAGKYNEQFF. The DNA for the CDR3 is TGCGCCAGCAGCCCCGACCCCACAGGAGGGGACAGGGCCGGGAAATACAATGAGCAGTTCTTC.

The genes are TRBV7-2 and TRBJ1-2, with D possibly being TRBD1 (6 bases). Trimming stripped 1 base from V and 4 bases from J, with 19 bases between. CDR1 is SGHTA and CDR2 is FQGNSA in the germline V gene. This CDR3 is 17 amino acids long. CDR3 in DNA: TGTGCCAGCAGCTTAGGGGCTGTTACAGGGCCGGCCTATGGCTACACCTTC. This gives the protein CASSLGAVTGPAYGYTF.

This clone was found once. The chain joins TRBV7-2 to TRBJ2-2; D is unclear. Germline V gene lookup returns CDR1 SGHTA and CDR2 FQGNSA. This CDR3 spans 14 amino acids. The V and J ends lost 3 bases and 6 bases respectively, with 11 bases between them. The CDR3 DNA is TGTGCCAGCAGCTTCGGAAGCTACTCCGGGGAGCTGTTTTTT. Amino acids: CASSFGSYSGELFF.

This chain connects TRBV12-3 or TRBV12-4 to TRBJ2-7, with TRBD2 as a possible D gene (5 bases). V lost 6 bases and J 4 bases, leaving 10 bases between the germline ends. The CDR3 sequence is 12 residues long. The CDR3 reads CASSLGEYEQYF. In nucleotides, the CDR3 is TGTGCCAGCAGCCTCGGGGAGTACGAGCAGTACTTC.

This clone has a single count. The rearrangement uses TRBV7-9 and TRBJ2-3, with 9 bases aligning to TRBD2. The J segment lost 4 bases and the V segment lost 3 bases, leaving 5 bases of the junction unmatched. There are 15 residues in the CDR3. The germline V gene encodes CDR1 SEHNR and CDR2 FQNEAQ (reference sequence). In DNA, the CDR3 is TGTGCCAGCAGCTTTGCGGGAGGGATCCCAGATACGCAGTATTTT. It specifies CASSFAGGIPDTQYF. Looking up the rest from reference TRBV7-9 and TRBJ2-3 gives the full variable domain: DTGVSQNPRHKITKRGQNVTFRCDPISEHNRLYWYRQTLGQGPEFLTYFQNEAQLEKSRLLSDRFSAERPKGSFSTLEIQRTEQGDSAMYLCASSFAGGIPDTQYFGPGTRLTVL.